These 13 T cell receptor beta chains were sequenced from one sample in a study of cytomegalovirus exposure and HLA in healthy donors. The PCR employed 60 Vbeta primers together with 13 Jbeta primers. Sequencing was performed with immunoSEQ multiplex PCR; in TCRdb, only in-frame clones are kept and a portion is missing. The sample totals about 58,000 clones. Sequencing was done on a sample of PBMCs. The receptors stem from a male donor in good health and CMV-seronegative.

The chain has TRBV6-1 and TRBJ2-1; D might be TRBD2 (5 bases). This CDR3 is built from 14 residues. V lost 2 bases and J 4 bases, leaving 9 bases between the germline ends. Germline lookup yields CDR1 MNHNS and CDR2 SASEGT. The CDR3 sequence is CASSEIRGYNEQFF. The CDR3 nucleotides read TGTGCCAGCAGTGAAATAAGAGGGTACAATGAGCAGTTCTTC.

Points on this clone: The junction differs from germline at one of its ends, possibly a read error. This same CDR3 is encoded by further DNA sequences in the sample. This CDR3 is CASRPTGFNSPLHF. DNA for the CDR3: TGTGCCAGCAGACCCACAGGGTTTAATTCACCCCTACACTTT. The chain has TRBV6-5 and TRBJ1-6, with D possibly matching TRBD1 (6 bases). Germline loops: CDR1 MNHEY, CDR2 SVGAGI. CDR3 length: 14 amino acids.

The chain has TRBV19 and TRBJ2-7, with D possibly TRBD1 on 5 matching bases. With 3 bases removed from V and 1 base from J, the gap between germline ends came to 13 bases. Germline CDR1 and CDR2: LNHDA and SQIVND (reference sequence). The CDR3 runs to 15 residues. CDR3 sequence (DNA): TGTGCCAGTAGTATCTGGATGGGGCAGTCCTACGAGCAGTACTTC. It codes for CASSIWMGQSYEQYF.

The V and J genes are TRBV15 and TRBJ1-1; D is possibly TRBD1 (6 bases). CDR3 length: 14 residues. Germline CDR1 LNHNV, CDR2 YYDKDF (reference sequence). V was pared by 0 bases and J by 9 bases, with 14 bases between. The CDR3 is CATSRDPGAGKAFF. CDR3 coding DNA: TGTGCCACCAGCAGAGATCCAGGGGCAGGTAAAGCTTTCTTT.

Here the CDR3 DNA reads TGCGCCAGCAGCCGATTGGGAGGGGTGAACACTGAAGCTTTCTTT. As protein: CASSRLGGVNTEAFF. The J gene is TRBJ1-1, the V gene TRBV4-1, with D possibly being TRBD1 (5 bases). CDR3 length: 15 amino acids. In germline, CDR1 is MGHRA, CDR2 YSYEKL. Between the trimmed V and J ends, which lost 4 bases and 0 bases, there was a span of 12 bases.

The chain employs TRBV10-2 and TRBJ2-2; tentatively, D is TRBD1 (5 bases). This CDR3 spans 14 amino acids. V was trimmed by 2 bases and J by 5 bases, leaving 9 bases between them. Germline V CDR1 and CDR2: WSHSY, SAAADI. CDR3 residues: CASSEGADTGELFF. CDR3 DNA sequence: TGCGCCAGCAGTGAGGGGGCGGATACCGGGGAGCTGTTTTTT.

This chain links TRBV10-3 with TRBJ2-3, with TRBD2 matching 12 bases. Germline V gives CDR1 ENHRY, CDR2 SYGVKD. With V trimmed by 0 bases and J by 4 bases, 5 bases remained unmatched. The CDR3 consists of 17 residues. The CDR3 DNA follows: TGTGCCATCAGTGAGTCGACTAGCGGGAGAGGCCCAGATACGCAGTATTTT. Translation gives CAISESTSGRGPDTQYF.

The chain recombines TRBV7-6 with TRBJ2-1, with 12 bases matching TRBD2. CDR1 is SGHVS, CDR2 FNYEAQ, per germline. The CDR3 length is 16 residues. V trimming: 5 bases; J trimming: 6 bases; junction bases outside the gene matches: 8. DNA for the CDR3: TGTGCCAGCAGCCCACGACTAGCGGGGGACCCCAATGAGCAGTTCTTC. As protein: CASSPRLAGDPNEQFF.

V and J are TRBV7-9 and TRBJ1-1, with 7 bases identical to TRBD1. Trimming removed 7 bases from V and 6 bases from J; junction bases left unmatched: 11. The CDR3 spans 14 residues. Germline CDR1 reads SEHNR; CDR2 reads FQNEAQ (reference sequence). This CDR3 is CASTPDRAIPEAFF. The CDR3 coding sequence is TGTGCCAGCACCCCCGACAGGGCTATCCCTGAAGCTTTCTTT.

The V and J genes are TRBV13 and TRBJ2-7; D gene uncertain. This CDR3 is built from 14 residues. V lost 3 bases and J lost 2, with 11 bases in between. From germline, CDR1 is PRHDT and CDR2 FYEKMQ (reference sequence). CDR3 loop: CASSFFGGAYEQYF. DNA for the CDR3: TGTGCCAGCAGCTTCTTCGGCGGCGCCTACGAGCAGTACTTC.

This sequence joins TRBV5-1 and TRBJ2-6, with TRBD1 matching over 8 bases. Germline CDR1 reads SGHRS; CDR2 reads YFSETQ. This CDR3 contains 19 residues. Losses at the gene ends were 4 bases for V and 2 bases for J; bases not matched to a gene: 14. CDR3 sequence reads: CASSQPRTGKVTGANVLTF. DNA of the CDR3: TGCGCCAGCAGCCAGCCTCGGACAGGGAAGGTGACTGGGGCCAACGTCCTGACTTTC.

This chain connects TRBV4-3 to TRBJ2-5; possible D gene TRBD1, 6 bases. The J call may be mistaken, given a closer DNA end match to TRBJ2-7. The germline CDR1 and CDR2 sequences are LGHNA and YSLEER. CDR3 length equals 14 residues. The CDR3 DNA reads as TGCGCCAGCAGCCAAGAGTCAGGGGCCTACGAGCAGTACTTC. Protein sequence: CASSQESGAYEQYF.

The chain links TRBV9 to TRBJ2-1; 12 positions agree with TRBD2. J gave up 8 bases and V 4 bases, and 7 bases lay outside the gene matches. The CDR3 spans 15 residues. Germline assignment: CDR1 SGDLS and CDR2 YYNGEE. CDR3 sequence: CASSPQTSGSYEQFF. The CDR3 DNA sequence: TGTGCCAGCAGCCCACAGACTAGCGGGAGCTATGAGCAGTTCTTC.